This TCR beta chain was recorded in a study of T cell responses to AZD1222 COVID-19 vaccine. Generated by immunoSEQ multiplex PCR, the TCRdb table keeps only in-frame clones and is missing some. In the table there are about 96,000 clones, 85% to 90% of which are singletons. The CDR3 is 15 amino acids. Germline-derived CDR1 and CDR2 are SGHVS and FNYEAQ. Trimming cost V 4 bases and J 5 bases, with 18 bases left between them. This clone was seen once. The rearrangement uses TRBV7-6 and TRBJ2-7; D perhaps matches TRBD2 (6 bases). The sequenced sample was peripheral blood, obtained on day 0 of AZD1222 vaccination. The source is an adult in good health. The CDR3, as DNA: TGTGCCAGCAGCTCCGGAACAGCGGGTGTCCACGAGCAGTACTTC. It codes for CASSSGTAGVHEQYF.